This T cell receptor (beta chain) appears in the sequencing data of a study of blood T cell repertoires in COVID-19. In the study overall: In each case, the material was cDNA or gDNA derived from T cells, B-cell-depleted T cells, or PBMCs.

Sequenced by immunoSEQ multiplex PCR; TCRdb stores in-frame clones only, minus some. The sample has some 260,000 clones, 60% to 75% seen once. Germline V gene sequence: CDR1 LNHDA, CDR2 SQIVND (reference sequence). CDR3 length: 17 amino acids. J gave up 4 bases and V 5 bases, and 5 bases lay outside the gene matches. The sample consisted of peripheral blood. The chain couples TRBV19 to TRBJ2-2; 15 bases are shared with TRBD2. The receptor was isolated from a woman aged 80 or over with acute or convalescent COVID-19. In nucleotides, the CDR3 is TGTGCCAGTAGTCGGACTAGCGGGAGGGCCAGCACCGGGGAGCTGTTTTTT. Amino acid sequence: CASSRTSGRASTGELFF.